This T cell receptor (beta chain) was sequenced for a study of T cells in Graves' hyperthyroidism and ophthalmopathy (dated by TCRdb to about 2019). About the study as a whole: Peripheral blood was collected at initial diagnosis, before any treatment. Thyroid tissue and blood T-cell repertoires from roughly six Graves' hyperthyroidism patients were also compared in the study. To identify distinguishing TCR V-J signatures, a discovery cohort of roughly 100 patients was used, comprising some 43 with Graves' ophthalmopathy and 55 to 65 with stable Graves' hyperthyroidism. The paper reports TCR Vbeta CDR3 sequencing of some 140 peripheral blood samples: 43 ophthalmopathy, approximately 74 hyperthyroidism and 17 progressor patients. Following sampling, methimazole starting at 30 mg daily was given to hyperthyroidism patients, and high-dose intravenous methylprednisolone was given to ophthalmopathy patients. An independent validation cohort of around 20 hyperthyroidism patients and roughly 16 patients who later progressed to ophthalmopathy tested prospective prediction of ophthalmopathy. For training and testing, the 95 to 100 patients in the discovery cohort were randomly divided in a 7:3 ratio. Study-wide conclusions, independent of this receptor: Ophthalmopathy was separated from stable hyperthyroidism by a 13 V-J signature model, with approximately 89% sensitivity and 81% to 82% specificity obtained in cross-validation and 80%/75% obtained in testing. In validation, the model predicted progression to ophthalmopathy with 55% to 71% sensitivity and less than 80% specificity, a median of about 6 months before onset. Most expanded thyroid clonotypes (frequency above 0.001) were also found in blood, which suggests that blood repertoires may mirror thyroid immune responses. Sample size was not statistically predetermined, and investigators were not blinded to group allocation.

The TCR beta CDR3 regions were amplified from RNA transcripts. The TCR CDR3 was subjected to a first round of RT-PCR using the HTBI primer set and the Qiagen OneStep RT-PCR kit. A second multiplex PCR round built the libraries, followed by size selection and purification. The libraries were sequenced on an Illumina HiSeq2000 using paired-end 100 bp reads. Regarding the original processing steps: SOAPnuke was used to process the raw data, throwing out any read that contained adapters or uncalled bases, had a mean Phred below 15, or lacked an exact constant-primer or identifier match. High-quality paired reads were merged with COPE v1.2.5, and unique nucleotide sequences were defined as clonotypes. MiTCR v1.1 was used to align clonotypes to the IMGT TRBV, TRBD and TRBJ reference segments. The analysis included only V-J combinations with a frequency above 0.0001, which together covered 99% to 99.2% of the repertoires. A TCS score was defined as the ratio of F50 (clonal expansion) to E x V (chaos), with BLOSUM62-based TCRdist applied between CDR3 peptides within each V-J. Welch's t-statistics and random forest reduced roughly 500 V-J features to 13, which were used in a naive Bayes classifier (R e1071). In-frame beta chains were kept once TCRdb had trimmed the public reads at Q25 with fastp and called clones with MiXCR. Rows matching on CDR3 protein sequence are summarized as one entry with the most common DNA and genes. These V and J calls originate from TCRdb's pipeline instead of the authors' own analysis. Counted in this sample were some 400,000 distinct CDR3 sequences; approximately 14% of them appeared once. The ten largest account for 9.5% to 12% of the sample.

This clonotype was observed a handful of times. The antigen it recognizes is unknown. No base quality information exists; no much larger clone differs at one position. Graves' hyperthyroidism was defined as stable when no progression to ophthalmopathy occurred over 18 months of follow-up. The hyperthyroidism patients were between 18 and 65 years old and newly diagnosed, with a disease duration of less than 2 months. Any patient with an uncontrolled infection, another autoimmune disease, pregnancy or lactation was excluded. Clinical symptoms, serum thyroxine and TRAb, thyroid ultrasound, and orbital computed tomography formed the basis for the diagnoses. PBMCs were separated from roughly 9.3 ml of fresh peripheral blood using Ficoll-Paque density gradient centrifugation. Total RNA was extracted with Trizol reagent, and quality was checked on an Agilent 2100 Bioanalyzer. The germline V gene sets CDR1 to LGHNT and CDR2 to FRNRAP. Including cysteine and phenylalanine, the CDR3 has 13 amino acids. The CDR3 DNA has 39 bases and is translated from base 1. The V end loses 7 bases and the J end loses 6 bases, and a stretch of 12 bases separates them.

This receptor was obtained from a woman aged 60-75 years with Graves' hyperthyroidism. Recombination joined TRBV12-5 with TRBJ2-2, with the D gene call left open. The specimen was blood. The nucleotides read TGTGCTAGTGCCCATTCCCATGCCGGGGAGCTGTTTTTT. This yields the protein CASAHSHAGELFF.